This T cell receptor (beta chain) originates from a study of pediatric ulcerative colitis. The study, taken as a whole, reports: Acute severe colitis showed lower rectal diversity from clonal expansions. A couple of rectal clonotypes were found only in ulcerative colitis patients, all of them.

The survey-level immunoSEQ assay was used. Here immunoSEQ multiplex PCR was the method, and the copy in TCRdb shows in-frame clones only, minus some. Of 59,000 or so clones detected, 77% appear once; the ten largest clones hold 5.2%. There are 14 residues in the CDR3. The V end was cut by 7 bases, the J end by 4 bases, with 14 bases between. CDR1 and CDR2 (germline): SGDLS, YYNGEE. Blood was drawn at the time of colonoscopy. Of note for this clone: Its antigen is undetermined.

The chain joins TRBV9 to TRBJ2-2; D might be TRBD2 (5 bases). This receptor was taken from a boy between 10 and 17 years old with moderate ulcerative colitis. The sample taken for sequencing was blood. DNA for the CDR3: TGTGCCAGCTCTTCCCCGGGGTCCACCGGGGAGCTGTTTTTT. It yields the protein CASSSPGSTGELFF.